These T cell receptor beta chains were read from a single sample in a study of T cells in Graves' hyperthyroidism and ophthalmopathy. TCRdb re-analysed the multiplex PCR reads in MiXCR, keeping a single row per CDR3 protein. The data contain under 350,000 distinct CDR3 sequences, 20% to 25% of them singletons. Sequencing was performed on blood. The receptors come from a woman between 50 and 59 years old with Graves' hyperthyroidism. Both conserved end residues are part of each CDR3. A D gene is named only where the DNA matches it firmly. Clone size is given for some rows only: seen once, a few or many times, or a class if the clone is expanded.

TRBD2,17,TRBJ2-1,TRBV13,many,CASSARTSGRAYNEQFF,TGTGCCAGCAGCGCACGAACTAGCGGGAGGGCCTACAATGAGCAGTTCTTC
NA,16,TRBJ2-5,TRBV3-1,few,CASSQKKTGSGETQYF,TGTGCCAGCAGCCAAAAAAAGACAGGTTCCGGGGAGACCCAGTACTTC
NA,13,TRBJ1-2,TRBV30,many,CAWRSLVNYGYTF,TGTGCCTGGAGAAGCTTGGTTAACTATGGCTACACCTTC
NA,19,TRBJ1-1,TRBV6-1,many,CASSSPPFPRGTENTEAFF,TGTGCCAGCAGTTCTCCGCCCTTTCCTCGCGGGACCGAGAACACTGAAGCTTTCTTT
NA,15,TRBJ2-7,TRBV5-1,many,CASSLDGSLLYEQYF,TGCGCCAGCAGCTTGGATGGGAGTCTTCTCTACGAGCAGTACTTC
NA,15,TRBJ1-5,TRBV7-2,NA,CASSLQLVGNQPQHF,TGTGCCAGCAGCCTCCAACTGGTGGGCAATCAGCCCCAGCATTTT
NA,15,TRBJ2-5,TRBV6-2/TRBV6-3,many,CASSYRDTSQETQYF,TGTGCCAGCAGTTACCGGGACACATCTCAAGAGACCCAGTACTTC
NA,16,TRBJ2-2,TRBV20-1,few,CSARDPARSNTGELFF,TGCAGTGCTAGAGATCCGGCACGGTCGAACACCGGGGAGCTGTTTTTT
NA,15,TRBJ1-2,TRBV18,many,CASSQYETENYGYTF,TGTGCCAGCTCACAGTATGAGACGGAGAACTATGGCTACACCTTC
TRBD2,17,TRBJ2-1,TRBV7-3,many,CASSSGLAGAGLNEQFF,TGTGCCAGCAGCTCGGGACTAGCGGGGGCCGGACTCAATGAGCAGTTCTTC
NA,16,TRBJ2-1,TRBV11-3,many,CASSLRDGSSYNEQFF,TGTGCCAGCAGCCTGAGGGACGGGAGCTCCTACAATGAGCAGTTCTTC
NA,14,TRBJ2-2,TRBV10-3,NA,CAISALDLTGELFF,TGTGCCATCAGTGCCCTGGACCTTACCGGGGAGCTGTTTTTT
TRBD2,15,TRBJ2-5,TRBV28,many,CASLFGGAGGETQYF,TGTGCCAGTCTATTTGGAGGAGCGGGGGGAGAGACCCAGTACTTC
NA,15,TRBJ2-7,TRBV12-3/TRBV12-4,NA,CASSLEPTSSYEQYF,TGTGCCAGCAGTTTAGAGCCCACCAGCTCCTACGAGCAGTACTTC
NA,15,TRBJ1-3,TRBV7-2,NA,CASSLGPESGNTIYF,TGTGCCAGCAGCTTAGGTCCAGAGTCTGGAAACACCATATATTTT
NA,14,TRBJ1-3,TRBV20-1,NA,CSERQGRSGNTIYF,TGCAGTGAACGTCAGGGTAGATCTGGAAACACCATATATTTT
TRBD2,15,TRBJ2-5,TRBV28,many,CASSPGGSGQETQYF,TGTGCCAGCAGCCCCGGGGGGAGTGGGCAAGAGACCCAGTACTTC
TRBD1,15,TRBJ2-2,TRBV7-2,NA,CASSLEQGLGGELFF,TGTGCCAGCAGCTTAGAACAGGGGTTAGGTGGGGAGCTGTTTTTT
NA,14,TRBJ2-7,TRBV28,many,CASSTITGLYEQYF,TGTGCCAGCAGTACTATTACAGGGCTCTACGAGCAGTACTTC
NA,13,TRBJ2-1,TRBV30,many,CAWSVFRDNEQFF,TGTGCCTGGAGTGTATTTCGCGACAATGAGCAGTTCTTC
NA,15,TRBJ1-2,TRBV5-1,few,CASSLAGALGYGYTF,TGCGCCAGCAGCTTGGCGGGGGCATTGGGCTATGGCTACACCTTC
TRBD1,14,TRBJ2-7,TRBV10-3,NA,CAISVATGYYEQYF,TGTGCCATCAGTGTTGCGACAGGGTATTACGAGCAGTACTTC
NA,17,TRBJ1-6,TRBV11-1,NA,CASSLGGSSSYNSPLHF,TGTGCCAGCAGCTTGGGAGGGTCTAGCTCCTATAATTCACCCCTCCACTTT
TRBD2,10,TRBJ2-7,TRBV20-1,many,CSAREGEQYF,TGCAGTGCTCGGGAGGGCGAGCAGTACTTC
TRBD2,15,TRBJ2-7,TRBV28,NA,CASRGRAGDPYEQYF,TGTGCCAGCAGAGGTAGGGCGGGAGACCCCTACGAGCAGTACTTC
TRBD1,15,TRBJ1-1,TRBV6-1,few,CASPRQGKVNTEAFF,TGTGCCAGCCCCCGACAGGGAAAGGTGAACACTGAAGCTTTCTTT
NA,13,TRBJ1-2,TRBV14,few,CASSQDRTVGYTF,TGTGCCAGCAGCCAAGATCGGACAGTTGGCTACACCTTC
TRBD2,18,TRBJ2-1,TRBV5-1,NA,CASSFRFSATSGHNEQFF,TGCGCCAGCAGCTTTAGGTTCTCCGCGACTAGCGGTCACAATGAGCAGTTCTTC